These T cell receptor beta chains were read from a single sample in a study of blood T cell repertoires in COVID-19. Using immunoSEQ multiplex PCR, the repertoire was profiled, and TCRdb retains in-frame clones only, with some absent. Here the sample spans about 300,000 clones, around 92% being singletons. Sequenced material: peripheral blood. These receptors were taken from a woman in her twenties or thirties with COVID-19, enrolled during active disease. Both conserved end residues are part of each CDR3. Fields, in order: J gene, V gene, CDR3 protein.

TRBJ1-5	TRBV27	CASSRVSNQPQHF
TRBJ2-5	TRBV7-9	CASSSRQGAGWTQYF
TRBJ2-5	TRBV28	CASSWGLAGDQETQYF
TRBJ1-2	TRBV25-1	CASSEPAGTGPRYGYTF
TRBJ1-1	TRBV7-9	CASSLAQGGQGKAFF
TRBJ1-5	TRBV5-1	CASSLTGFNQPQHF
TRBJ1-2	TRBV9	CASSGQGAGYGYTF
TRBJ2-7	TRBV24-1	CATSPTGLPSRYEQYF
TRBJ1-6	TRBV5-1	CASSVGTDRVRSPLHF
TRBJ1-5	TRBV11-2	CASSLGGGQPQHF
TRBJ2-3	TRBV10-3	CAISDLRRGTDTQYF
TRBJ1-4	TRBV5-1	CASRSDRDNEKLFF
TRBJ1-4	TRBV10-2	CASKREGATNEKLFF
TRBJ1-3	TRBV30	CAWASFGLGNTIYF
TRBJ2-7	TRBV11-2	CASSSLAGGLEQYF
TRBJ1-1	TRBV19	CASSMSGPSTEAFF
TRBJ2-7	TRBV4-2	CASRGQLAGAYEQYF
TRBJ2-1	TRBV7-3	CASSLVGGAYNEQFF
TRBJ1-3	TRBV18	CASSPQGISGNTIYF
TRBJ1-1	TRBV4-3	CASSAPETGLAEAFF
TRBJ1-3	TRBV5-1	CASSLGSPAAGSGNTIYF
TRBJ1-2	TRBV18	CASSPGAGTHYGYTF
TRBJ2-1	TRBV7-9	CASTSSGRGLQTNNEQFF
TRBJ1-5	TRBV19	CASSIEVIPFRQPQHF
TRBJ1-3	TRBV4-1	CASSPGQGGNTIYF
TRBJ2-4	TRBV20-1	CSARRGGLQYF
TRBJ2-7	TRBV6-2/TRBV6-3	CASSTGWFYEQYF
TRBJ1-2	TRBV19	CASSNGGYTF
TRBJ1-2	TRBV29-1	CSVDTGASGGYTF
TRBJ1-1	TRBV24-1	CATSDDREVEAFF
TRBJ2-7	TRBV7-2	CASSLTRGTGEQYF
TRBJ2-7	TRBV7-9	CASSRTGTVYEQYF
TRBJ1-5	TRBV15	CATSRDNDRTNQPQHF
TRBJ2-7	TRBV5-1	CASSSHYEQYF
TRBJ2-1	TRBV7-2	CASSPRLAAYNEQFF
TRBJ2-3	TRBV3-1/TRBV3-2	CASSQKLPGGDTQYF
TRBJ1-2	TRBV2	CASSNRASYGYTF
TRBJ1-5	TRBV7-6	CASSLALGDGNQPQHF
TRBJ1-1	TRBV5-1	CASSLSSNTEAFF
TRBJ1-1	TRBV11-3	CASSYSQGNTEAFF